Here is one TCR beta chain with its context. The antigen is not known. The length of the CDR3 is 14 residues. The V end was cut by 1 base, the J end by 5 bases, with 11 bases between. Germline loops: CDR1 MNHEY, CDR2 SMNVEV (reference sequence). Regions amplified from RNA transcripts were the TCR beta CDR3 regions. RT-PCR in the first round (using the HTBI primer set) targeted the TCR CDR3. TCRdb recomputed calls from the multiplex PCR reads with MiXCR, one row per CDR3 protein. The sample contains some 400,000 distinct CDR3 sequences, 14% of which appear only once. Patients counted as stable if ophthalmopathy did not develop within 18 months. The entry originates in a study of T cells in Graves' hyperthyroidism and ophthalmopathy. Study in general: Peripheral blood was drawn at first diagnosis, prior to all treatment.

Overall study results and limits: Blood also carried most thyroid clonotypes expanded above 0.001. The model made its ophthalmopathy prediction, and onset followed a median about 6 months later.

This TCR was recovered from a woman aged 60-75 years with Graves' hyperthyroidism. The chain is built from TRBV27 and TRBJ2-5; D is unresolved. What was sequenced was blood. Written as DNA, the CDR3 is TGTGCCAGCAGTTTATTGGGTCAGTACGAGACCCAGTACTTC. Translation gives CASSLLGQYETQYF.